This T cell receptor beta chain was captured in a study of cytomegalovirus exposure and HLA in healthy donors. Study-level results: The study put 150 or so TCR beta chains on its list as cytomegalovirus-associated. What was likely a sequencing artifact was a cluster of highly shared sequence variants.

Regarding this clone: Its antigen is not identified.

The PCR was carried out with 60 Vbeta primers and 13 Jbeta primers. Method: immunoSEQ multiplex PCR; TCRdb's copy keeps in-frame clones and lacks some. This sample yields 75,000 to 90,000 clones, of which around 79% are seen a single time; around 5.8% belongs to the top ten. The sequence was obtained from a male donor in good health and CMV-seropositive. Sequences were obtained from PBMCs.

The CDR3 nucleotides read TGTGCCAGCAGTCAGGACAGGGGGCTAGGTGGCTACACCTTC. Translated, it gives CASSQDRGLGGYTF. The genes are TRBV11-2 and TRBJ1-2; 11 bases match TRBD1. The length of the CDR3 is 14 residues. CDR1 is SGHAT, CDR2 FQNNGV, per germline. With 6 bases clipped from V and 7 bases from J, the junction kept 7 bases outside the gene matches.